This T cell receptor (beta chain) was retrieved from a study of blood T cell repertoires in COVID-19. CDR3 length equals 15 residues. Germline CDR1 is SGHRS and CDR2 is YFSETQ. Trimming took 4 bases from V and 4 from J, leaving 15 bases between them. This clone appeared once. TCRdb's table, derived via immunoSEQ multiplex PCR, lists solely in-frame clones and lacks some. The sample yields about 120,000 clones, approximately 87% seen once. This receptor was identified in a woman in her 70s with acute or convalescent COVID-19. The sequenced sample was peripheral blood. The chain carries TRBV5-1 and TRBJ1-5; D may be TRBD1 (5 bases). CDR3 residues: CASSPLSGGNQPQHF. Here the CDR3 DNA reads TGCGCCAGCAGCCCCTTGTCGGGGGGGAATCAGCCCCAGCATTTT.